The 23 T cell receptor beta chains below all came from one sample that was sequenced in a study of T cell clonality in common variable immunodeficiency. Overall study findings and caveats: In common variable immunodeficiency, TCR beta chains reportedly carried fewer deletions and N-nucleotide insertions.

What these receptors recognize is not known. Method: immunoSEQ multiplex PCR; TCRdb's copy keeps in-frame clones and lacks some. The sample was found to contain 25,000 or so clones, and every one recurs. The specimen sequenced was peripheral blood mononuclear cells. The receptors come from a human donor with common variable immunodeficiency.

On this clone itself: From the germline J gene comes the end of the CDR3, since the read stops 3 residues before it. The chain carries TRBV18 and TRBJ1-6; TRBD1 agrees at 7 bases. The J segment lost 8 bases and the V segment lost 3 bases, leaving 7 bases of the junction unmatched. CDR3 length: 15 residues. The V gene's germline CDR1 is KGHSH and CDR2 LQKENI. The sequenced CDR3 bases are TGTGCCAGCTCACCCCAACAGGGGATGCATTCACCC. This encodes CASSPQQGMHSP. The whole CDR3 protein is CASSPQQGMHSPLHF.

The table lists this clone with a few counts. The read falls 3 residues short of the CDR3 end, and the missing part is taken from the germline J gene. This chain joins TRBV19 and TRBJ1-2; 7 bases map to TRBD1. CDR1 LNHDA and CDR2 SQIVND come from the germline V gene (reference sequence). The CDR3 totals 13 residues. This CDR3 is CASRLGGHRGYTF. The covered CDR3 bases are TGTGCCAGTAGGCTAGGGGGCCATCGGGGC. The full variable domain, completed using reference TRBV19 and TRBJ1-2, is DGGITQSPKYLFRKEGQNVTLSCEQNLNHDAMYWYRQDPGQGLRLIYYSQIVNDFQKGDIAEGYSVSREKKESFPLTVTSAQKNPTAFYLCASRLGGHRGYTFGSGTRLTVV.

This clone occurred many times. The CDR3 is cut off 3 residues early in the read; its end comes from the germline J gene. The rearrangement links TRBV20-1 to TRBJ2-5; TRBD2 aligns across 14 bases. This CDR3 region has 16 residues. With 3 bases clipped from V and 4 bases from J, the junction kept 7 bases outside the gene matches. Germline V gene sequence: CDR1 DFQATT, CDR2 SNEGSKA (reference sequence). The CDR3 sequence is CSARPRLAGGLETQYF. CDR3 DNA (partial): TGCAGTGCTAGGCCCAGACTAGCGGGGGGGCTAGAGACC.

In this sample, this clone turned up a few times. The read gets to within 3 residues of the CDR3 end, and the germline J gene fills in the rest. The V call is TRBV19, the J call TRBJ2-5; D possibly corresponds to TRBD2 (5 bases). Trimming left V 1 base short and J 7 bases short, with 13 bases between. The CDR3 sequence is 14 residues long. Germline V CDR1 and CDR2: LNHDA, SQIVND (reference sequence). The CDR3 DNA, read in part, is TGTGCCAGTAGTATAGGATTTACCGGGGTGACC. This translates into CASSIGFTGVT. The CDR3 in its entirety is CASSIGFTGVTQYF.

The table lists this clone with a few counts. The sequence runs out 3 residues before the end of the CDR3; the remainder is reconstructed from the germline J gene. V and J are TRBV7-6 and TRBJ1-1, with D unresolved. CDR3 length equals 13 residues. The V gene's germline CDR1 is SGHVS and CDR2 FNYEAQ. Trimming pared 5 bases from V and 6 bases from J, leaving 13 bases between. The CDR3 loop reads CASSAEGPAEAFF. CDR3 bases read: TGTGCCAGCAGCGCAGAGGGCCCCGCTGAA.

As concerns this clone: The read falls 3 residues short of the CDR3 end, and the missing part is taken from the germline J gene. This sequence joins TRBV7-9 and TRBJ1-1; a possible D gene is TRBD1 (5 bases). This CDR3 spans 15 amino acids. Germline V lookup: CDR1 SEHNR, CDR2 FQNEAQ (reference sequence). The ends were cut back, 5 bases at V and 6 bases at J, with 19 bases in the middle. CDR3 region: CASSPLSSVGAEAFF. The CDR3 DNA, read in part, is TGTGCCAGCAGCCCCCTTAGTTCGGTAGGGGCTGAA.

This clone was counted between two and nine times. The read finishes 3 residues shy of the CDR3 end, and the germline J gene is used to complete it. V gene TRBV30 combines with J gene TRBJ2-2; D gene unclear. Germline CDR1 GTSNPN, CDR2 SVGIG (reference sequence). The CDR3 consists of 12 residues. Trimming left V 2 bases short and J 8 bases short, with 9 bases between. The CDR3 is CAWSTDGGELFF. The covered CDR3 bases are TGTGCCTGGAGTACCGACGGGGGGGAG.

To note about this clone: The read halts 3 residues ahead of the CDR3 end, with the missing end drawn from the germline J gene. The gene calls are TRBV2 and TRBJ1-4; 9 bases agree with TRBD1. The V and J ends lost 5 bases and 2 bases, in that order; junction bases with no gene match: 12. Germline CDR1 is SNHLY and CDR2 is FYNNEI. The CDR3 consists of 18 residues. The CDR3 sequence: CASSPLGTGRFTNEKLFF. Incomplete CDR3 DNA: TGTGCCAGCAGTCCGCTGGGGACAGGGAGGTTCACTAATGAAAAA.

This clone was found a few times. Coverage ceases 3 residues before the CDR3 finishes, and the germline J gene fills in the end. The chain employs TRBV19 and TRBJ1-1; TRBD1 is a possible D gene (6 bases). Germline V gene data show CDR1 as LNHDA and CDR2 as SQIVND (reference sequence). The CDR3 has 11 residues. With 6 bases removed from V and 6 bases from J, the gap between germline ends came to 8 bases. The sequenced CDR3 bases are TGTGCCAGTAGACAGGGCGCTGAA. Amino acids: CASRQGAE. The full-length CDR3 reads as CASRQGAEAFF. The whole variable domain, remainder taken from reference TRBV19 and TRBJ1-1, is DGGITQSPKYLFRKEGQNVTLSCEQNLNHDAMYWYRQDPGQGLRLIYYSQIVNDFQKGDIAEGYSVSREKKESFPLTVTSAQKNPTAFYLCASRQGAEAFFGQGTRLTVV.

This clone has more than one count but fewer than ten. The sequenced fragment ends 3 residues before the CDR3 boundary, so the rest is inferred from the germline J gene. The chain is built from TRBV7-2 and TRBJ2-1, with D maybe TRBD2 (5 bases). Per germline, CDR1 SGHTA and CDR2 FQGNSA. The germline V and J ends were trimmed by 3 bases and 8 bases, with 8 bases remaining between them. The CDR3 has 12 amino acids. The sequenced part of the CDR3 DNA is TGTGCCAGCAGCTTCGAGCGGTATGAG. Translated: CASSFERYE. The complete CDR3 sequence is CASSFERYEQFF.

A note on this clone: The read comes to an end 3 residues before the CDR3 does, leaving the germline J gene to fill in the end. The gene calls are TRBV2 and TRBJ1-4, with TRBD1 matching 7 bases. This CDR3 has 15 amino acids. The junction had 9 bases not matched to a gene; V was cut back by 6 bases and J by 5 bases. CDR1 and CDR2 from the germline V gene are SNHLY and FYNNEI. CDR3 region: CASRGTGTANEKLFF. The part of the CDR3 DNA that was read is TGTGCCAGCAGGGGAACCGGGACAGCGAATGAAAAA.

This clone was observed a handful of times. Sequencing ends 3 residues short of the CDR3 end; the germline J gene provides the rest. The chain combines TRBV30 with TRBJ1-3; TRBD1 might be the D (6 bases). The V end lost 2 bases, the J end lost 0 bases, and 11 bases lay between the germline ends. The CDR3 runs to 15 residues. Germline CDR1 GTSNPN, CDR2 SVGIG (reference sequence). The CDR3 bases that were read are TGTGCCTGGAGTAAGGGGGGGCACTCTGGAAACACC. It specifies CAWSKGGHSGNT. The whole CDR3 sequence is CAWSKGGHSGNTIYF.

This clone was counted at least ten times. The read is 3 residues too short to cover the CDR3 end, so that end is filled in from the germline J gene. V is TRBV7-3 and J is TRBJ2-1; possibly TRBD2 for D (5 bases). Germline lookup yields CDR1 SGHTA and CDR2 FQGTGA. V was clipped by 2 bases and J by 0 bases, with 11 bases between them. This CDR3 is 16 amino acids long. CDR3 sequence: CASSLWAGSSYNEQFF. CDR3 DNA, as far as it was read: TGTGCCAGCAGCTTATGGGCGGGCAGCTCCTACAATGAG. The complete variable domain, with remaining parts taken from reference TRBV7-3 and TRBJ2-1, reads GAGVSQTPSNKVTEKGKYVELRCDPISGHTALYWYRQSLGQGPEFLIYFQGTGAADDSGLPNDRFFAVRPEGSVSTLKIQRTERGDSAVYLCASSLWAGSSYNEQFFGPGTRLTVL.

This clone was recorded at least ten times. The DNA ends 3 residues before the CDR3 does, and the rest of the CDR3 is filled in from the germline J gene. V gene TRBV14 combines with J gene TRBJ2-7; 10 bases line up with TRBD1. This CDR3 contains 15 residues. V dropped 3 bases and J dropped 0; count of bases not matched to a gene: 2. Germline-derived CDR1 and CDR2 are SGHDN and FVKESK. The CDR3 DNA, read in part, is TGTGCCAGCAGCCAGGGACAGGGGTACTCCTACGAG. It translates to CASSQGQGYSYE. The entire CDR3 is CASSQGQGYSYEQYF.

This clone was observed a handful of times. Read data end 3 residues before the CDR3 end; the end is taken from the germline J gene. This chain joins TRBV20-1 and TRBJ2-5; D is ambiguous. The V and J ends lost 3 bases and 3 bases respectively, with 11 bases between them. The CDR3 loop spans 13 amino acids. The germline gives CDR1 DFQATT, CDR2 SNEGSKA (reference sequence). The CDR3 sequence: CSASPGLKETQYF. CDR3 bases read: TGCAGTGCTAGCCCCGGGTTGAAAGAGACC.

This clone was seen ten or more times. The CDR3 end falls 3 residues outside the read, so it is completed with the germline J gene. The chain is built from TRBV5-5 and TRBJ2-2; either TRBD1 or TRBD2 may supply D (7 bases each). Trimming pared 3 bases from V and 5 bases from J, leaving 14 bases between. Germline assignment: CDR1 SGHKS and CDR2 YYEKEE (reference sequence). CDR3 length: 15 amino acids. The part of the CDR3 DNA that was read is TGTGCCAGCAGCTCTAGGGAGGGGGCAACCGGGGAG. It is translated as CASSSREGATGE. The full CDR3 protein is CASSSREGATGELFF.

This clone has ten or more counts. With the read ending 3 residues before the CDR3 end, the germline J gene is used to fill in that end. The chain couples TRBV6-1 to TRBJ2-7; D is possibly TRBD2 (5 bases). CDR1 and CDR2 from the germline V gene are MNHNS and SASEGT. The CDR3 length is 13 residues. Trimming removed 2 bases from V and 6 bases from J, with 11 bases in between. The CDR3 bases that were read are TGTGCCAGCAGTGAAACGACTAAGGGCGAG. This sequence encodes CASSETTKGE. In full, the CDR3 reads CASSETTKGEQYF.

Of note for this clone: The sequence runs out 3 residues before the end of the CDR3; the remainder is reconstructed from the germline J gene. V usage is TRBV5-1 and J usage is TRBJ1-2; 8 bases map to TRBD1. The CDR3 spans 15 residues. Germline CDR1 and CDR2: SGHRS and YFSETQ. Incomplete CDR3 DNA: TGCGCCAGCAGCTTGGAGGGGCAGGGGGCGCAGGGC. Amino acids: CASSLEGQGAQG. The whole CDR3 protein reads CASSLEGQGAQGYTF.

The sample holds a few counts of this clone. Coverage ceases 3 residues before the CDR3 finishes, and the germline J gene fills in the end. The rearrangement joins TRBV18 to TRBJ1-1; 9 positions agree with TRBD1. Germline V gene data show CDR1 as KGHSH and CDR2 as LQKENI. The CDR3 is 13 residues long. V lost 3 bases, J lost 4 bases, and 0 bases stayed unmatched. CDR3 sequence reads: CASSPTGGTEAFF. The CDR3 DNA, read in part, is TGTGCCAGCTCACCGACAGGGGGCACTGAA.

Notes on this clone: The observed sequence ends 3 residues before the CDR3 terminus, with the missing tail filled in from the germline J gene. The chain has TRBV7-8 and TRBJ2-2; 14 nucleotides agree with TRBD2. Germline CDR1 reads SGHVS; CDR2 reads FQNEAQ. V lost 4 bases, J lost 6 bases, and 7 bases stayed unmatched. The CDR3 sequence is 17 residues long. The sequenced part of the CDR3 DNA is TGTGCCAGCAGCTCCACGGGACTAGCGGGAGAAGCCGGGGAG. Translation gives CASSSTGLAGEAGE. The CDR3 in its entirety is CASSSTGLAGEAGELFF.

There are many counts of this clone. The CDR3 end falls 3 residues outside the read, so it is completed with the germline J gene. The chain couples TRBV2 to TRBJ2-2; 8 bases agree with TRBD1. Germline trimming cut 6 bases from V and 7 bases from J; bases unmatched to any gene: 4. CDR1 is SNHLY and CDR2 is FYNNEI in the germline V gene. The CDR3 is made up of 13 amino acids. The CDR3 here is CASRDRASGELFF. The sequenced CDR3 bases are TGTGCCAGCAGGGACAGGGCGAGCGGGGAG.

Comment on this clone: The CDR3 end falls 3 residues outside the read, so it is completed with the germline J gene. This same CDR3 is encoded by further DNA sequences in the sample. The chain combines TRBV5-1 with TRBJ2-7, with 8 bases lining up with TRBD2. Trimming cost V 0 bases and J 5 bases; bases outside gene matches: 4. From germline, CDR1 is SGHRS and CDR2 YFSETQ. CDR3 length: 14 amino acids. Partial CDR3 DNA: TGCGCCAGCAGCTTGGCCGGGGGGGGGCACGAG. Protein sequence: CASSLAGGGHE. In full, the CDR3 is CASSLAGGGHEQYF.

In its sample, this clone was seen a few times. The read ends 3 residues shy of where the CDR3 ends; the end is completed using the germline J gene. The chain has TRBV19 and TRBJ2-2; tentative D call: TRBD1 (5 bases). The ends were cut back, 6 bases at V and 6 bases at J, with 8 bases in the middle. This CDR3 region has 12 residues. Germline V CDR1 and CDR2: LNHDA, SQIVND (reference sequence). The DNA read from the CDR3 is TGTGCCAGTAGGCCAGGGTCCGGGGAG. Protein product: CASRPGSGE. The full CDR3 is CASRPGSGELFF.